This T cell receptor beta chain was documented in a study of CD8+CD57+ T cells in acquired aplastic anemia. On the study more broadly: Each DNA sample taken from sorted CD4+ and CD8+ cells came to 3.2 ug on average. Roughly 10.8 million reads were obtained on average for healthy donor CD4+ cells.

Comment on this clonotype: Its antigen is unknown. Lacking the conserved final phenylalanine or tryptophan, this CDR3 likely reflects a read error. The DNA is left out, because the CDR3 cannot be placed on it with certainty; the CDR3 is given as TCRdb lists it.

The germline V gene encodes CDR1 SNHLY and CDR2 FYNNEI. The CDR3 spans 14 residues, counting both ends. Study outcomes and limitations: Over 25 CD8+ CDR3 sequences occurred in both the patients and the controls.

Genomic DNA, the template, was used for profiling of the TCR beta VDJ and CDR3. TCRdb itself ran the reads through MiXCR, one entry per CDR3 protein. The repertoire holds just over 400,000 distinct CDR3 sequences, with about two thirds as singletons. The chain uses TRBV2 and TRBJ1-2; TRBD1 is taken as the D call from the table, unchecked against the DNA. The clonotype comes from a human donor in good health, serving as a control. Sequenced input: sorted CD4+, CD8+, or CD8+CD57+ T cells (not recorded which) from PBMCs. Here the CDR3 reads CASNMIRGNYGYDA.